Shown below are 30 T cell receptor beta chains from a single sample sequenced in a study of T cell responses to AZD1222 COVID-19 vaccine. Sequenced by immunoSEQ multiplex PCR; TCRdb stores in-frame clones only, minus some. The sample has 150,000 to 200,000 clones, roughly 93% seen once. Specimen: peripheral blood, collected on day 0 of AZD1222 vaccination. The receptor set was obtained from an adult in good health.

This sequence joins TRBV6-5 and TRBJ2-1, with 9 bases aligning to TRBD2. The CDR3 runs to 15 residues. In germline, CDR1 is MNHEY, CDR2 SVGAGI. The trim removed 5 bases at V and 1 base at J, leaving 3 bases unmatched. The CDR3 here is CASSPGLASYNEQFF. The CDR3 region has the DNA TGTGCCAGCAGTCCCGGACTAGCGTCCTACAATGAGCAGTTCTTC.

The gene calls are TRBV27 and TRBJ2-6, with D unresolved. This CDR3 spans 13 amino acids. Germline V gives CDR1 MNHEY, CDR2 SMNVEV (reference sequence). Trimming removed 4 bases from V and 2 bases from J, with 3 bases in between. CDR3: CASSWPGANVLTF. CDR3 DNA sequence: TGTGCCAGCAGTTGGCCTGGGGCCAACGTCCTGACTTTC.

The chain joins TRBV19 to TRBJ2-1; TRBD2 agrees at 12 bases. CDR3 length equals 16 residues. Per the germline V gene, CDR1 is LNHDA and CDR2 is SQIVND (reference sequence). Germline trimming cut 6 bases from V and 0 bases from J; bases unmatched to any gene: 3. CDR3 sequence reads: CASRRLAGVSYNEQFF. The CDR3 DNA sequence: TGTGCCAGTAGAAGACTAGCGGGAGTCTCCTACAATGAGCAGTTCTTC.

This chain links TRBV19 with TRBJ1-1; D remains ambiguous. The CDR3 totals 11 residues. The V gene lost 5 bases and the J gene lost 0 bases, with 1 base spanning the gap. Per germline, CDR1 LNHDA and CDR2 SQIVND (reference sequence). The DNA for the CDR3 is TGTGCCAGTAGTCTGAACACTGAAGCTTTCTTT. This gives the protein CASSLNTEAFF.

V is TRBV3-1 (or the pseudogene TRBV3-2) and J is TRBJ2-7; D is unclear. V lost 1 base to trimming and J lost 3 bases, with 7 bases between them. This CDR3 has 13 residues. Germline-derived CDR1 and CDR2 are LGHDT and YNNKEL (reference sequence). The CDR3 protein is CASSQVASYEQYF. CDR3 bases: TGTGCCAGCAGCCAAGTGGCCAGCTACGAGCAGTACTTC.

The J gene is TRBJ1-2, the V gene TRBV20-1, with no clear D. CDR3 length equals 11 residues. CDR1 and CDR2 (germline): DFQATT, SNEGSKA (reference sequence). V was trimmed by 0 bases and J by 1 base, leaving 0 bases between them. The CDR3 region is CSARDNYGYTF. CDR3 in DNA: TGCAGTGCTAGAGATAACTATGGCTACACCTTC.

The chain recombines TRBV6-5 with TRBJ2-7; weak D call: TRBD2 (5 bases). The CDR3 totals 12 residues. Germline values: CDR1 MNHEY, CDR2 SVGAGI. V gave up 6 bases and J gave up 5 bases, with 11 bases separating them. For the CDR3, the DNA is TGTGCCAGCAGGGACTTGATTCACGAGCAGTACTTC. It codes for CASRDLIHEQYF.

The chain couples TRBV9 to TRBJ1-6, with TRBD1 matching 7 bases. Trimming removed 0 bases from V and 10 bases from J; junction bases left unmatched: 10. There are 16 residues in the CDR3. Germline V gives CDR1 SGDLS, CDR2 YYNGEE. The CDR3 DNA sequence: TGTGCCAGCAGCGTAGAGGTACAGGGGTCTGGATCACCCCTCCACTTT. Translating gives CASSVEVQGSGSPLHF.

V and J are TRBV4-1 and TRBJ1-1; maybe TRBD1 (5 bases). V dropped 4 bases and J dropped 0 bases, with 24 bases sitting between them. Germline V gives CDR1 MGHRA, CDR2 YSYEKL. This CDR3 is 19 amino acids long. This CDR3 reads CASSPYPRGRVGMNTEAFF. The CDR3 region has the DNA TGCGCCAGCAGCCCCTACCCTAGGGGCCGCGTGGGAATGAACACTGAAGCTTTCTTT.

The gene calls are TRBV4-2 and TRBJ1-1; D gene unclear. The CDR3 sequence is 15 residues long. Looked up from germline, CDR1 is LGHNA and CDR2 is YNFKEQ. V was cut by 0 bases and J by 0 bases, with 8 bases left in between. The CDR3 DNA reads TGTGCCAGCAGCCAAGACCTACTTGTGAACACTGAAGCTTTCTTT. Amino acids: CASSQDLLVNTEAFF.

This chain joins TRBV6-2 or TRBV6-3 and TRBJ2-5, with 9 bases lining up with TRBD2. The V gene end was trimmed by 1 base and the J gene end by 3 bases; junction bases not matched to a gene: 21. CDR1 MNHEY and CDR2 SVGEGT come from the germline V gene. The CDR3 is 21 amino acids. The chain's CDR3 is CASSYFSSGEKRSVLKETQYF. In DNA, the CDR3 is TGTGCCAGCAGTTACTTTTCTAGCGGGGAGAAGCGAAGCGTATTGAAAGAGACCCAGTACTTC.

This chain connects TRBV18 to TRBJ1-2; D uncertain. The germline gives CDR1 KGHSH, CDR2 LQKENI. This CDR3 spans 15 amino acids. Trimming took off 0 bases at V and 7 bases at J, with 15 bases between the two ends. The CDR3 sequence is CASSPPSRWPGGYTF. DNA for the CDR3: TGTGCCAGCTCACCACCCTCGCGGTGGCCCGGTGGCTACACCTTC.

This clone has only one observation. CDR3 nucleotide sequence: TGTGCCAGCAGCTTAGGGATTCCCGGGGAGCTGTTTTTT. This gives the protein CASSLGIPGELFF. This chain links TRBV11-3 with TRBJ2-2; the D is unclear. V lost 1 base, J lost 6 bases, and 6 bases lay in between. This CDR3 has 13 residues. The germline gives CDR1 SGHNT, CDR2 YENEEA.

V usage is TRBV4-1 and J usage is TRBJ1-1; D call uncertain. Germline values: CDR1 MGHRA, CDR2 YSYEKL. This CDR3 is 13 amino acids long. Trimming took 4 bases from V and 0 from J, leaving 6 bases between them. The CDR3 reads CASSPMMNTEAFF. CDR3 bases: TGCGCCAGCAGCCCTATGATGAACACTGAAGCTTTCTTT.

This clone was seen only once. The V call is TRBV19, the J call TRBJ2-4; maybe TRBD1 (7 bases). The V gene's germline CDR1 is LNHDA and CDR2 SQIVND (reference sequence). The CDR3 spans 15 residues. Trimming cost V 6 bases and J 1 base, with 13 bases left between them. The CDR3 reads CASRKSGGAKNIQYF. The CDR3 DNA reads TGTGCCAGTAGAAAGTCAGGGGGGGCCAAAAACATTCAGTACTTC. Combining the CDR3 with reference TRBV19 and TRBJ2-4 gives the whole variable domain DGGITQSPKYLFRKEGQNVTLSCEQNLNHDAMYWYRQDPGQGLRLIYYSQIVNDFQKGDIAEGYSVSREKKESFPLTVTSAQKNPTAFYLCASRKSGGAKNIQYFGAGTRLSVL.

The V and J genes are TRBV10-1 and TRBJ1-5; possible D gene TRBD1, 5 bases. The CDR3 has 15 residues. V was clipped by 6 bases and J by 2 bases, with 14 bases between them. The germline V gene encodes CDR1 WNHNN and CDR2 SYGVQD (reference sequence). CDR3 protein: CASSGGGAGNQPQHF. The CDR3 DNA sequence: TGCGCCAGCAGCGGGGGAGGCGCGGGCAATCAGCCCCAGCATTTT.

This chain joins TRBV5-1 and TRBJ1-2; a weak D match, TRBD1 (6 bases). The germline V gene encodes CDR1 SGHRS and CDR2 YFSETQ. The V and J ends lost 4 bases and 0 bases respectively, with 13 bases between them. This CDR3 is built from 15 residues. The CDR3 spells CASSAGDAPNYGYTF. CDR3 nucleotides: TGCGCCAGCAGCGCAGGGGACGCTCCTAACTATGGCTACACCTTC.

This chain connects TRBV19 to TRBJ2-1, with 10 bases identical to TRBD1. The CDR3 extends over 16 amino acids. Germline values: CDR1 LNHDA, CDR2 SQIVND (reference sequence). V trimming: 4 bases; J trimming: 0 bases; junction bases outside the gene matches: 3. For the CDR3, the DNA is TGTGCCAGTAGTACGGGACAGGGGACCTCCTACAATGAGCAGTTCTTC. Translating it yields CASSTGQGTSYNEQFF. Combining the CDR3 with reference TRBV19 and TRBJ2-1 gives the whole variable domain DGGITQSPKYLFRKEGQNVTLSCEQNLNHDAMYWYRQDPGQGLRLIYYSQIVNDFQKGDIAEGYSVSREKKESFPLTVTSAQKNPTAFYLCASSTGQGTSYNEQFFGPGTRLTVL.

The chain has TRBV14 and TRBJ1-5, with 8 bases lining up with TRBD1. This CDR3 is 15 amino acids long. J was trimmed by 7 bases and V by 1 base; bases with no gene match: 6. The germline gives CDR1 SGHDN, CDR2 FVKESK. The CDR3 nucleotides read TGTGCCAGCAGCCAAGGCGGACAGGGAGTGCAGCCCCAGCATTTT. Residues: CASSQGGQGVQPQHF.

A few counts support this clone. The sample contains more than one DNA sequence encoding this CDR3. The genes are TRBV19 and TRBJ1-1, with D unresolved. Germline CDR1 reads LNHDA; CDR2 reads SQIVND (reference sequence). With 0 bases removed from V and 5 bases from J, the gap between germline ends came to 7 bases. The CDR3 consists of 13 residues. The CDR3 coding sequence is TGTGCCAGTAGTATAGATGGCTGGACTGAAGCTTTCTTT. Translating it yields CASSIDGWTEAFF.

V usage is TRBV7-9 and J usage is TRBJ1-6; D unresolved. This CDR3 has 16 amino acids. V gave up 5 bases and J gave up 6 bases, with 17 bases separating them. Per the germline V gene, CDR1 is SEHNR and CDR2 is FQNEAQ (reference sequence). The chain's CDR3 is CASSPPGEAVNSPLHF. For the CDR3, the DNA is TGTGCCAGCAGCCCCCCCGGGGAGGCCGTTAATTCACCCCTCCACTTT.

This chain connects TRBV6-4 to TRBJ2-6; 9 nucleotides match TRBD1. Trimming at V came to 6 bases and at J to 12 bases, leaving 9 bases not matched to a gene. The germline gives CDR1 MRHNA, CDR2 SNTAGT. The CDR3 is 14 amino acids. CDR3 loop: CASSAQGAHSVLTF. CDR3 sequence (DNA): TGTGCCAGCAGCGCACAGGGGGCGCATTCCGTCCTGACTTTC.

The rearrangement uses TRBV7-7 and TRBJ1-5; D uncertain. This CDR3 has 17 amino acids. Per the germline V gene, CDR1 is SSHAT and CDR2 is FNYEAQ (reference sequence). Between the trimmed V and J ends, which lost 5 bases and 7 bases, there was a span of 24 bases. The CDR3 region has the DNA TGTGCCAGCAGCCCACCGTTCGGGAAATGGGCTGACCAGCCCCAGCATTTT. Encoded protein: CASSPPFGKWADQPQHF. Together with reference TRBV7-7 and TRBJ1-5, the CDR3 gives the full variable domain: GAGVSQSPRYKVTKRGQDVTLRCDPISSHATLYWYQQALGQGPEFLTYFNYEAQPDKSGLPSDRFSAERPEGSISTLTIQRTEQRDSAMYRCASSPPFGKWADQPQHFGDGTRLSIL.

The chain combines TRBV7-9 with TRBJ1-3; D unclear. The germline V gene has CDR1 SEHNR and CDR2 FQNEAQ (reference sequence). The germline V and J ends were trimmed by 2 bases and 1 base, with 12 bases remaining between them. This CDR3 is built from 16 residues. The CDR3 reads CASSLSLGESGNTIYF. DNA for the CDR3: TGTGCCAGCAGCTTAAGTCTCGGAGAATCTGGAAACACCATATATTTT.

The chain links TRBV7-9 to TRBJ2-1; the D gene is possibly TRBD2 (6 bases). CDR1 is SEHNR and CDR2 is FQNEAQ in the germline V gene (reference sequence). CDR3 length: 13 residues. V gave up 1 base and J gave up 8 bases, with 9 bases separating them. CDR3 protein: CASSLGEVHEQFF. The CDR3 coding sequence is TGTGCCAGCAGCTTAGGGGAGGTCCATGAGCAGTTCTTC.

CDR3 loop: CASSLGGTYNEQFF. The DNA for the CDR3 is TGTGCCAGCAGTTTGGGTGGGACCTACAATGAGCAGTTCTTC. The chain links TRBV27 to TRBJ2-1; no firm D call. The V and J ends lost 3 bases and 2 bases respectively, with 8 bases between them. This CDR3 is built from 14 residues. Germline V lookup: CDR1 MNHEY, CDR2 SMNVEV (reference sequence).

The J gene is TRBJ2-3, the V gene TRBV6-5, with D possibly TRBD2 on 5 matching bases. Germline CDR1 MNHEY, CDR2 SVGAGI. This CDR3 comprises 15 residues. V shed 7 bases and J shed 1 base, with 15 bases lying between them. In DNA form, the CDR3 reads TGTGCCAGCACCCGCGGGTTGAGCGGCACAGATACGCAGTATTTT. It encodes CASTRGLSGTDTQYF.

This chain connects TRBV7-9 to TRBJ2-3; 11 nucleotides match TRBD2. Germline V gene data show CDR1 as SEHNR and CDR2 as FQNEAQ (reference sequence). The CDR3 spans 16 residues. The J segment lost 3 bases and the V segment lost 4 bases, leaving 6 bases of the junction unmatched. The CDR3 region has the DNA TGTGCCAGCAGCTCCATAGCGGGGGGGAGGACAGATACGCAGTATTTT. This translates into CASSSIAGGRTDTQYF.

The chain has TRBV5-5 and TRBJ1-1; D remains unclear. In germline, CDR1 is SGHKS, CDR2 YYEKEE (reference sequence). V dropped 4 bases and J dropped 2 bases, with 12 bases sitting between them. CDR3 size: 14 residues. CDR3 protein: CASSIQDFNTEAFF. The DNA for the CDR3 is TGTGCCAGCAGCATCCAAGACTTTAACACTGAAGCTTTCTTT.

J is TRBJ2-7 and V is TRBV14; 7 nucleotides align to TRBD2. The germline V gene has CDR1 SGHDN and CDR2 FVKESK. V dropped 2 bases and J dropped 1; count of bases not matched to a gene: 5. The CDR3 totals 15 residues. DNA of the CDR3: TGTGCCAGCAGCCAATACAGCGGGGCTTCCTACGAGCAGTACTTC. Translating gives CASSQYSGASYEQYF.